These 2 T cell receptor beta chains were all obtained from the same sample, sequenced in a study of blood T cell repertoires in COVID-19. The table came from immunoSEQ multiplex PCR; TCRdb's copy has only in-frame clones and leaves some out. Of approximately 490,000 clones listed, roughly nine tenths are singletons. The sample was PBMCs or T cells enriched from blood (not recorded which). The source of these receptors is an older woman who had recovered from COVID-19.

This chain links TRBV6-2 or TRBV6-3 with TRBJ2-7, with 11 nucleotides matching TRBD2. Germline V gene lookup returns CDR1 MNHEY and CDR2 SVGEGT. The CDR3 extends over 16 amino acids. V gave up 6 bases and J gave up 4 bases; unmatched junction bases: 11. This CDR3 is CASSSAGLAAGYEQYV. CDR3 coding DNA: TGTGCCAGCAGCTCCGCGGGACTAGCGGCTGGATACGAGCAGTACGTC.

This clone turned up a few times. V gene TRBV12-5 combines with J gene TRBJ1-5; D perhaps matches TRBD1 (5 bases). Deletions cut 6 bases from V and 6 bases from J, with 6 bases between. The germline gives CDR1 LGHNT, CDR2 FRNRAP. The CDR3 totals 11 residues. The CDR3 spells CASGQGQPQHF. Written as DNA, the CDR3 is TGTGCTAGTGGGCAGGGTCAGCCCCAGCATTTT.